These 17 T cell receptor beta chains were sequenced from one sample in a study of CD8 T cells in ankylosing spondylitis. Study observations and caveats: Ankylosing spondylitis blood appeared to carry a characteristic TCR beta motif of roughly eight highly homologous variants.

These receptors lack a known antigen. From the 5' RACE reads, TCRdb called clonotypes with MiXCR, one entry per CDR3 protein. This sample yields 700,000 to 850,000 distinct CDR3 sequences, of which 10% to 15% are seen a single time; approximately 0.5% belongs to the top ten. Sequencing used blood, either unsorted or a sorted T cell fraction (not recorded which). These receptors all stem from a male donor with ankylosing spondylitis.

There are many counts of this clonotype. The chain couples TRBV7-2 to TRBJ1-2; D remains ambiguous. Trimming cost V 2 bases and J 1 base, with 2 bases left between them. CDR1 and CDR2 (germline): SGHTA, FQGNSA. The CDR3 covers 12 residues. CDR3 residues: CASSLLNYGYTF. The CDR3 DNA is TGTGCCAGCAGCTTACTTAACTATGGCTACACCTTC. Looking up the rest from reference TRBV7-2 and TRBJ1-2 gives the full variable domain: GAGVSQSPSNKVTEKGKDVELRCDPISGHTALYWYRQSLGQGLEFLIYFQGNSAPDKSGLPSDRFSAERTGGSVSTLTIQRTQQEDSAVYLCASSLLNYGYTFGSGTRLTVV.

In its sample, this clonotype was seen a few times. This sequence joins TRBV20-1 and TRBJ2-4; 8 bases are shared with TRBD1. The CDR3 totals 15 residues. Germline V CDR1 and CDR2: DFQATT, SNEGSKA (reference sequence). Trimming cost V 0 bases and J 4 bases; bases outside gene matches: 5. The CDR3: CSARDAGTGKNIQYF. In DNA form, the CDR3 reads TGCAGTGCTAGAGATGCCGGGACAGGTAAAAACATTCAGTACTTC.

The chain carries TRBV5-1 and TRBJ2-1; tentative D call: TRBD1 (7 bases). CDR1 SGHRS and CDR2 YFSETQ come from the germline V gene. The V end lost 4 bases, the J end lost 4 bases, and 12 bases lay between the germline ends. The CDR3 has 14 residues. CDR3: CASSAGQRYNEQFF. CDR3 in DNA: TGCGCCAGCAGCGCGGGACAGCGTTACAATGAGCAGTTCTTC.

This clonotype occurred a few times. This sequence joins TRBV18 and TRBJ2-7; D may be TRBD2 (6 bases). Germline CDR1 KGHSH, CDR2 LQKENI. There are 15 residues in the CDR3. The V gene lost 2 bases and the J gene lost 0 bases, with 11 bases spanning the gap. In DNA, the CDR3 is TGTGCCAGCTCACCAAGCGGGTGGAGCTCCTACGAGCAGTACTTC. This codes for CASSPSGWSSYEQYF.

This clonotype was recorded a few times. V usage is TRBV24-1 and J usage is TRBJ1-2; D call uncertain. The CDR3 runs 13 residues. V lost 7 bases, J lost 6 bases, and 14 bases lay in between. Per germline, CDR1 KGHDR and CDR2 SFDVKD. The CDR3 loop is CATRPRGRHGYTF. In DNA form, the CDR3 reads TGTGCCACCAGGCCTCGAGGGCGCCATGGCTACACCTTC.

This clonotype was seen more than once but under ten times. This chain connects TRBV5-1 to TRBJ1-1; D ambiguous. Trimming took 1 base from V and 5 from J, leaving 9 bases between them. CDR1 and CDR2 (germline): SGHRS, YFSETQ. The CDR3 covers 13 residues. This chain's CDR3 is CASSLYLQTEAFF. CDR3 in DNA: TGCGCCAGCAGCTTGTATCTACAAACTGAAGCTTTCTTT.

This clonotype was detected many times. This sequence joins TRBV5-6 and TRBJ2-1, with 9 bases that match TRBD2. The length of the CDR3 is 16 residues. Germline CDR1 and CDR2: SGHDT and YYEEEE. Trimming at V came to 1 base and at J to 0 bases, leaving 2 bases not matched to a gene. This chain's CDR3 is CASSLKRGASYNEQFF. CDR3 nucleotides: TGTGCCAGCAGCTTGAAGCGGGGGGCCTCCTACAATGAGCAGTTCTTC.

This clonotype was seen ten or more times. This chain joins TRBV7-3 and TRBJ2-2; 9 bases match TRBD2. The length of the CDR3 is 16 residues. Germline V gene sequence: CDR1 SGHTA, CDR2 FQGTGA. Trimming at V came to 5 bases and at J to 0 bases, leaving 4 bases not matched to a gene. CDR3 loop: CASSLAGPTNTGELFF. For the CDR3, the DNA is TGTGCCAGCAGCCTAGCGGGACCTACGAACACCGGGGAGCTGTTTTTT. Using reference TRBV7-3 and TRBJ2-2 for the parts outside the CDR3, the full variable domain is GAGVSQTPSNKVTEKGKYVELRCDPISGHTALYWYRQSLGQGPEFLIYFQGTGAADDSGLPNDRFFAVRPEGSVSTLKIQRTERGDSAVYLCASSLAGPTNTGELFFGEGSRLTVL.

The chain couples TRBV27 to TRBJ2-1, with 11 nucleotides matching TRBD2. CDR1 and CDR2 from the germline V gene are MNHEY and SMNVEV (reference sequence). The trim removed 6 bases at V and 5 bases at J, leaving 6 bases unmatched. CDR3 size: 15 residues. In DNA, the CDR3 is TGTGCCAGCAGAAAGGGACTAGCGGACAACAATGAGCAGTTCTTC. This codes for CASRKGLADNNEQFF.

This clonotype was observed a handful of times. The rearrangement links TRBV7-2 to TRBJ2-2; tentative D call: TRBD1 (5 bases). The CDR3 has 14 residues. V dropped 0 bases and J dropped 7 bases, with 9 bases sitting between them. The germline V gene encodes CDR1 SGHTA and CDR2 FQGNSA. CDR3 residues: CASSLATRVGELFF. CDR3 sequence (DNA): TGTGCCAGCAGCTTAGCAACCAGGGTCGGGGAGCTGTTTTTT. Drawing the rest from reference TRBV7-2 and TRBJ2-2, the complete variable domain is GAGVSQSPSNKVTEKGKDVELRCDPISGHTALYWYRQSLGQGLEFLIYFQGNSAPDKSGLPSDRFSAERTGGSVSTLTIQRTQQEDSAVYLCASSLATRVGELFFGEGSRLTVL.

The chain carries TRBV7-2 and TRBJ2-3; 12 nucleotides match TRBD2. Looked up from germline, CDR1 is SGHTA and CDR2 is FQGNSA. The CDR3 loop spans 19 amino acids. V lost 0 bases and J lost 5; bases outside the gene matches: 12. CDR3 DNA: TGTGCCAGCAGCTTAGCAGGAAGACTAGCGGGAGACCCAAGAGATACGCAGTATTTT. It codes for CASSLAGRLAGDPRDTQYF. The whole variable domain, filled in from reference TRBV7-2 and TRBJ2-3, reads GAGVSQSPSNKVTEKGKDVELRCDPISGHTALYWYRQSLGQGLEFLIYFQGNSAPDKSGLPSDRFSAERTGGSVSTLTIQRTQQEDSAVYLCASSLAGRLAGDPRDTQYFGPGTRLTVL.

This clonotype was recorded at least ten times. V and J are TRBV7-9 and TRBJ2-2, with 7 bases lining up with TRBD1. CDR3 length: 15 residues. In germline, CDR1 is SEHNR, CDR2 FQNEAQ (reference sequence). J was trimmed by 1 base and V by 5 bases; bases with no gene match: 4. In DNA, the CDR3 is TGTGCCAGCAGCCCATGGACAGGGAACACCGGGGAGCTGTTTTTT. It yields the protein CASSPWTGNTGELFF.

The rearrangement links TRBV28 to TRBJ1-1; 7 bases are shared with TRBD1. The CDR3 consists of 15 residues. Germline CDR1 reads MDHEN; CDR2 reads SYDVKM. The V gene end was trimmed by 4 bases and the J gene end by 1 base; junction bases not matched to a gene: 6. CDR3 DNA: TGTGCCAGCAGTTCGGATCACAGGGGGAACACTGAAGCTTTCTTT. Its translation is CASSSDHRGNTEAFF.

This clonotype has a count of ten or more. This chain uses TRBV29-1 with TRBJ1-4; D is ambiguous. The germline gives CDR1 SQVTM, CDR2 ANQGSEA. The V gene lost 2 bases and the J gene lost 10 bases, with 8 bases spanning the gap. This CDR3 is 11 amino acids long. CDR3: CSVELPGKLFF. CDR3 DNA sequence: TGCAGCGTTGAACTGCCGGGAAAACTGTTTTTT.

This clonotype was seen a few times. The chain carries TRBV5-5 and TRBJ1-2, with D perhaps TRBD1 (6 bases). The germline V and J ends were trimmed by 3 bases and 6 bases, with 15 bases remaining between them. Germline V gene sequence: CDR1 SGHKS, CDR2 YYEKEE (reference sequence). This CDR3 is 14 amino acids long. CDR3 sequence: CASSWRRDTDGYTF. The DNA of the CDR3 is TGTGCCAGCAGCTGGCGCCGGGACACCGATGGCTACACCTTC. The whole variable domain, filled in from reference TRBV5-5 and TRBJ1-2, reads DAGVTQSPTHLIKTRGQQVTLRCSPISGHKSVSWYQQVLGQGPQFIFQYYEKEERGRGNFPDRFSARQFPNYSSELNVNALLLGDSALYLCASSWRRDTDGYTFGSGTRLTVV.

This clonotype was detected many times. The rearrangement joins TRBV7-2 to TRBJ2-3, with D unclear. Deletions cut 5 bases from V and 6 bases from J, with 9 bases between. Per the germline V gene, CDR1 is SGHTA and CDR2 is FQGNSA. This CDR3 comprises 12 residues. The CDR3 loop reads CASSPTTDTQYF. CDR3 sequence (DNA): TGTGCCAGCAGCCCTACTACGGATACGCAGTATTTT.

The chain couples TRBV10-3 to TRBJ2-6, with D possibly matching TRBD2 (6 bases). V was clipped by 4 bases and J by 0 bases, with 13 bases between them. CDR1 and CDR2 from the germline V gene are ENHRY and SYGVKD. The CDR3 is 17 amino acids. CDR3: CAISAGGMNSGANVLTF. CDR3 in DNA: TGTGCCATCAGTGCTGGCGGGATGAACTCTGGGGCCAACGTCCTGACTTTC.